A selection of T cell receptor beta chains follows, all from one sample in a study of PD-1 blockade in classical Hodgkin lymphoma. Sequencing used immunoSEQ multiplex PCR; TCRdb keeps in-frame clones, though not all of them. Of tens of thousands of clones in the sample, about nine tenths are singletons; the top ten hold roughly a tenth. The sequenced sample was peripheral blood mononuclear cells (PBMCs), obtained at baseline. The source is a human donor with classical Hodgkin lymphoma. Each CDR3 is given with its conserved first and last residue. D genes are given only for firm matches. The size field is filled for only some rows; it gives once, few, many or a size class.

V	size	J	D	DNA	CDR3
TRBV4-1	NA	TRBJ2-2	TRBD1	TGCGCCAGCAGCCAAGCACAGGGGGCGAACACCGGGGAGCTGTTTTTT	CASSQAQGANTGELFF
TRBV14	NA	TRBJ1-3	NA	TGTGCCAGCAGCCAAGATTATTCTGGAAACACCATATATTTT	CASSQDYSGNTIYF
TRBV5-6	NA	TRBJ2-3	NA	TGTGCCAGCAGCTTGGCCGAGAGGTATACGCAGTATTTT	CASSLAERYTQYF
TRBV13	NA	TRBJ2-3	TRBD2	TGTGCCAGCAGGAGGGGACTAATCCCAGATACGCAGTATTTT	CASRRGLIPDTQYF
TRBV27	NA	TRBJ1-1	NA	TGTGCCAGCAGTTTAGGGTCCCCGAACACTGAAGCTTTCTTT	CASSLGSPNTEAFF
TRBV19	NA	TRBJ2-2	NA	TGTGCCAGTAGCCTCGTGACAGGATCCTCCGGGGAGCTGTTTTTT	CASSLVTGSSGELFF
TRBV7-3	NA	TRBJ2-1	NA	TGTGCCAGCAGCTTCTCAGGTCTCTACAATGAGCAGTTCTTC	CASSFSGLYNEQFF
TRBV7-6	few	TRBJ2-7	NA	TGTGCCAGCAGCTTAGGCCCCTCCTACGAGCAGTACTTC	CASSLGPSYEQYF
TRBV2	NA	TRBJ1-1	NA	TGTGCCAGCAGTGAAAGTCCCGTGGGAGCTTTCTTT	CASSESPVGAFF
TRBV18	NA	TRBJ2-7	NA	TGTGCCAGCTCACCACAATGGCAGTCTAGGTACGAGCAGTACTTC	CASSPQWQSRYEQYF
TRBV5-1	NA	TRBJ2-2	TRBD1	TGCGCCAGCAGGAAACAGGGGGAAACCGGGGAGCTGTTTTTT	CASRKQGETGELFF
TRBV9	once	TRBJ1-2	NA	TGTGCCAGCAGCGTTCCGGGACGCTATGGCTACACCTTC	CASSVPGRYGYTF
TRBV27	NA	TRBJ2-5	NA	TGTGCCAGCAGCCGCGGAGGGAGGGAGACCCAGTACTTC	CASSRGGRETQYF
TRBV11-3	NA	TRBJ2-1	TRBD2	TGTGCCAGCAGCTTAGGGGGCCGACTAGCTCAGTTCTTC	CASSLGGRLAQFF
TRBV5-4	NA	TRBJ2-7	NA	TGTGCCAGCAGCTTGGAGCCCGCAAGCTACGAGCAGTACTTC	CASSLEPASYEQYF
TRBV9	NA	TRBJ2-2	TRBD1	TGTGCCAGCAGCGTAGAGACAGGGGTCGGGGAGCTGTTTTTT	CASSVETGVGELFF
TRBV7-6	NA	TRBJ2-1	TRBD2	TGTGCCAGCAGCACCACCGAAGCGGGGGGGCAAAATGAGCAGTTCTTC	CASSTTEAGGQNEQFF
TRBV7-2	once	TRBJ1-2	NA	TGTGCCAGCAGCTTATGGCAGGGTGGAGGCTACACCTTC	CASSLWQGGGYTF
TRBV18	NA	TRBJ1-1	NA	TGTGCCAGCTTTAAATCGCACACTGAAGCTTTCTTT	CASFKSHTEAFF
TRBV6-5	NA	TRBJ2-4	NA	TGTGCCAGCACCCAGGGGGGCACGGGCATTCAGTACTTC	CASTQGGTGIQYF
TRBV6-1	NA	TRBJ2-1	NA	TGTGCCAGCAGCCAACCACGTGTAGCGGACAATGAGCAGTTCTTC	CASSQPRVADNEQFF
TRBV9	NA	TRBJ2-5	NA	TGTGCCAGCAGCTCCATACCCCGGGGTTCCCAAGAGACCCAGTACTTC	CASSSIPRGSQETQYF
TRBV2	NA	TRBJ2-2	NA	TGTGCCAGCATGAGGGGCACCGGGGAGCTGTTTTTT	CASMRGTGELFF
TRBV2	NA	TRBJ2-5	TRBD1	TGTGCCAGCAGTGAGAGGAACAGGGGGGTAGGGACCCAGTACTTC	CASSERNRGVGTQYF
TRBV11-2	NA	TRBJ2-3	TRBD1	TGTGCCAGCAGTCACGGACAGGCCACAGATACGCAGTATTTT	CASSHGQATDTQYF
TRBV6-5	NA	TRBJ1-1	TRBD1	TGTGCCAGCAGGCCGACAGGGGAGACTGAAGCTTTCTTT	CASRPTGETEAFF
TRBV5-1	NA	TRBJ2-7	TRBD2	TGCGCCAGCAGCCCCGGGACTAGCGTCTACGAGCAGTACTTC	CASSPGTSVYEQYF
TRBV19	NA	TRBJ2-7	TRBD2	TGTGCCAGTAGCTTATCCGGGACTAGCGGGAGGGCATTCTACGAGCAGTACTTC	CASSLSGTSGRAFYEQYF
TRBV6-1	NA	TRBJ2-7	TRBD1	TGTGCCAGCAGTGAAGCAGAGGGGGCCGGCCACGAGCAGTACTTC	CASSEAEGAGHEQYF
TRBV7-2	NA	TRBJ2-3	NA	TGTGCCAGCAGCTTAGGGGGGTCTACGCAGTATTTT	CASSLGGSTQYF